This T cell receptor beta chain originates from a study of technical replicates of blood from several donors. Germline CDR1 and CDR2: SGHNT and YYREEE (reference sequence). After removal of 5 bases from V and 10 bases from J, the junction contained 16 bases not matched to a gene. The CDR3 extends over 17 amino acids. This clone appeared a single time. Repertoires were generated with immunoSEQ multiplex PCR, while TCRdb's copy carries only in-frame clones and drops some. The sample consists of around 76,000 clones, over 80% of them appearing once. The clonotype originates from a human donor in good health. The V gene is TRBV5-4, the J gene TRBJ2-1; 12 bases map to TRBD2. The material sequenced was T cells isolated from PBMCs. The DNA for the CDR3 is TGTGCCAGCAGACAAAGGCCTAGCGGGGGGGTATCGTCGGAGCAGTTCTTC. Amino acid sequence: CASRQRPSGGVSSEQFF.